The clone carrying this T cell receptor beta chain was recorded only once. The data are from a study of blood T cell repertoires in COVID-19. Study-wide background: Sources were T cells, B-cell-depleted T cells, or PBMCs; the material itself was cDNA or gDNA.

Original processing methods: It was from reference gene primer amplification that nucleated cell counts were estimated. Here immunoSEQ multiplex PCR was the method, and the copy in TCRdb shows in-frame clones only, minus some. V and J calls plus clone size are reproduced from that table; the DNA served to infer D and trimming. The data hold around 150,000 clones, with roughly 90% observed a single time. The sequenced material came from peripheral blood. This receptor was obtained from a woman aged 55-75 years with active or convalescent COVID-19.

CDR3: CASSLFFLGRGEQYF. The CDR3 coding sequence is TGTGCCAGCAGTTTATTTTTCCTTGGCAGGGGCGAGCAGTACTTC. The genes are TRBV27 and TRBJ2-7; TRBD1 might be the D (6 bases). V was trimmed by 1 base and J by 6 bases, leaving 16 bases between them. The germline V gene encodes CDR1 MNHEY and CDR2 SMNVEV (reference sequence). This CDR3 has 15 residues.